This T cell receptor beta chain was observed in a study of shared clonotypes between healthy human individuals (TCRdb year 2020). Broadly, across the study: A couple of women and a few men aged 18 to 49 years were included in the cohort. Per donor, three plates each were used for CD4 naive and CD4 memory, two for CD8 naive, and one for CD8 memory. To estimate repertoire size and how much clonotype sharing occurs between individuals, the study deeply sequenced the blood TCR repertoires of several healthy adults. Different laboratories and diverse techniques were used to prepare libraries and sequence TCR repertoires, to increase sequencing depth and limit assay-specific biases. Each donor's leukapheresis produced roughly between roughly 0.85 and 10 billion PBMCs. Overall results and qualifications from the work: Pairwise subsampling indicated that sequencing depth was expected to affect the degree of clonotype sharing among donors. Because the study included a small number of donors, the genetic and exposure-history diversity represented was limited. Across four donors, 5% to 6% of naive CD4, roughly 3.4% of naive CD8, 2% to 2.5% of memory CD4, and roughly 0.4% of memory CD8 clonotypes were shared. Sampling was restricted to blood, and TCR repertoires in tissues likely differ from the TCR repertoires found in blood. Incomplete sequencing was indicated by rarefaction of sorted-subset datasets, despite the large sequencing depth. Estimated clonotype richness was generally larger for naive than for memory subsets. Compared with non-shared clonotypes, clonotypes shared by all four sorted-subset donors had higher generation probabilities.

To note about this clone: Its cognate antigen has yet to be identified. No clone much larger than this one lies a single base away; base qualities are absent.

Using the deep immunoSEQ assay, multiplex PCR amplified TCR CDR3 regions from genomic DNA. Genomic DNA extracted from each cell subset was distributed evenly over all wells of several immunoSEQ 96-well plates, and each plate served as one replicate. For sorted subsets, about 210 ng of genomic DNA, equivalent to roughly 33,000 T cell genomes, went into each replicate PCR. Purified libraries were measured with a Qubit 3.0 fluorometer, size-checked on a Bioanalyzer 2100, and measured again with the KAPA Library Quantification kit. Every immunoSEQ 96-well plate was sequenced on a separate single-read 150-cycle Illumina NextSeq 550 flow cell. From the authors' description of their analysis: Because the immunoSEQ output held only junctional sequences and lacked quality scores, the filtering could not match the filtering applied to full-length reads. To assign V/J genes and CDR3, sequences were annotated using PyIR, a Python wrapper for IgBLAST v1.9, with IMGT germline references. Any read was removed if the V/J assignment was weak (E-value above 1e-6), the CDR3 was missing, or the read contained stop codons, out-of-frame junctions, or ambiguous translated residues. V3J clonotypes were defined by identical inferred V gene, J gene, and CDR3 amino acid sequence. To compute the percentage overlap between repertoires, the number of shared unique clonotypes was divided by the size of the smaller repertoire. Richness of each repertoire was evaluated using RTK rarefaction, the Chao1 estimator, and Recon v2.1 estimates of unobserved clonotypes. OLGA was used to compute generation probabilities for all TCRbeta clonotypes that the gDNA method yielded from a handful of donors. TCRdb mirrors the immuneACCESS table, restricted to in-frame sequences. Some clones are absent from its copies; in checked studies, under half trace to an unresolved V gene, and the reason for the others is unknown. That table furnishes V, J and clone size, whereas the DNA furnished D and trimming. This sample has millions of clones in its table, and around 90% of those were observed once. The ten top clones hold over 0.12% of the sample.

The donors were healthy, HIV-negative adults who had no recently reported acute infections or vaccinations. All donors were Caucasian adults living in Nashville, Tennessee, USA. CD4+ T cells were enriched by magnetic negative selection; naive cells were then positively selected on CD45RA, and the negative fraction formed the memory subset. Blood was obtained by leukapheresis, after which PBMCs were separated by Ficoll-Histopaque density gradient centrifugation and cryopreserved in liquid nitrogen vapor phase. Purity and quantity of every magnetically sorted T cell population were checked by analytical flow cytometry. From each sorted fraction, genomic DNA was isolated and quantified by UV absorbance on a Nanodrop 2000c. A distance of 11 bases separates the germline ends of V and J, which lose 2 bases and 4 bases respectively. From cysteine to phenylalanine, the CDR3 is 14 amino acids long. The entry retains the CDR3 DNA only, 42 bases that are in frame from base 1. The germline V gene supplies CDR1 LGHNA and CDR2 YSLEER.

The rearranged chain carries TRBV4-3 and TRBJ1-2, with a tentative D gene TRBD1 over 5 matching bases. The sequence was obtained from a man aged 18 to 29 in good health. Material: naive CD4+ T cells sorted from blood. Sample cell subset or site, as interpreted from the label and publication: CD45RA+ positively selected. Here the CDR3 is given as CASSQSRDTYGYTF. The DNA sequence is as follows: TGCGCCAGCAGCCAAAGCAGGGATACCTATGGCTACACCTTC.